Below are 29 T cell receptor beta chains sequenced from a single sample in a study of STAT5B mutations in CD4+ large granular lymphocyte leukemia. Here immunoSEQ multiplex PCR was the method, and the copy in TCRdb shows in-frame clones only, minus some. Among roughly 41,000 clones, approximately 72% were seen once, and the ten largest hold approximately 0.6%. The sample consisted of CD4+ T cells from blood buffy coats. These receptors were taken from a human donor in good health.

V is TRBV6-6 and J is TRBJ1-1; no firm D call. The CDR3 totals 14 residues. Germline values: CDR1 MNHNY, CDR2 SVGAGI (reference sequence). The germline V and J ends were trimmed by 0 bases and 3 bases, with 8 bases remaining between them. The CDR3, as DNA: TGTGCCAGCAGTTACTCCGCCCGAGACACTGAAGCTTTCTTT. This codes for CASSYSARDTEAFF.

This clone came up a few times. V usage is TRBV30 and J usage is TRBJ1-4; TRBD1 agrees at 7 bases. CDR3 size: 13 residues. Trimming took 4 bases from V and 7 from J; bases not matched to a gene: 6. The germline V gene encodes CDR1 GTSNPN and CDR2 SVGIG (reference sequence). As DNA, the CDR3 is TGTGCCTGGACTCGACAGGGAGGTGAAAAACTGTTTTTT. This gives the protein CAWTRQGGEKLFF.

This clone came up a few times. The gene calls are TRBV19 and TRBJ2-1; 10 nucleotides line up with TRBD2. There are 14 residues in the CDR3. The trim removed 6 bases at V and 2 bases at J, leaving 1 base unmatched. Per the germline V gene, CDR1 is LNHDA and CDR2 is SQIVND (reference sequence). The DNA for the CDR3 is TGTGCCAGTAGGACTAGCGGGCCCTACAATGAGCAGTTCTTC. The encoded protein is CASRTSGPYNEQFF.

V is TRBV29-1 and J is TRBJ2-1; 12 bases line up with TRBD2. The CDR3 is 13 amino acids. The V gene's germline CDR1 is SQVTM and CDR2 ANQGSEA. V was pared by 0 bases and J by 14 bases, with 5 bases of the junction left unmatched. CDR3 amino acids: CSVEDLAGGPEFF. DNA of the CDR3: TGCAGCGTTGAAGACCTAGCGGGGGGGCCCGAGTTCTTC.

The gene calls are TRBV19 and TRBJ1-1; D is uncertain. Trimming cost V 1 base and J 2 bases, with 17 bases left between them. Looked up from germline, CDR1 is LNHDA and CDR2 is SQIVND (reference sequence). CDR3 size: 17 residues. The CDR3 bases are TGTGCCAGTAGTATAGGAATAGGCGGGATTGGAAACACTGAAGCTTTCTTT. As protein: CASSIGIGGIGNTEAFF.

The chain uses TRBV7-9 and TRBJ1-4; 7 bases fit TRBD1. The CDR3 spans 16 residues. The ends lost 0 bases at V and 7 bases at J; junction bases unmatched: 8. Germline V gives CDR1 SEHNR, CDR2 FQNEAQ (reference sequence). The CDR3 sequence: CASSLAQGTVREKLFF. The CDR3 nucleotides read TGTGCCAGCAGCTTAGCGCAGGGGACAGTTCGTGAAAAACTGTTTTTT.

This clone was recorded once. The chain couples TRBV4-3 to TRBJ2-3; D call uncertain. The CDR3 extends over 15 amino acids. Trimming pared 4 bases from V and 2 bases from J, leaving 13 bases between. Germline V gene lookup returns CDR1 LGHNA and CDR2 YSLEER. The CDR3: CASSRAQSYTDTQYF. Here the CDR3 DNA reads TGCGCCAGCAGCCGTGCCCAGAGCTACACAGATACGCAGTATTTT.

The J gene is TRBJ2-2, the V gene TRBV18; 9 bases fit TRBD1. The CDR3 loop spans 15 amino acids. The V gene's germline CDR1 is KGHSH and CDR2 LQKENI. The trim removed 5 bases at V and 3 bases at J, leaving 4 bases unmatched. CDR3 sequence: CASSAGQGYTGELFF. Written as DNA, the CDR3 is TGTGCCAGCTCAGCTGGACAGGGGTACACCGGGGAGCTGTTTTTT.

V is TRBV7-2 and J is TRBJ2-7, with 9 nucleotides matching TRBD1. Germline CDR1 is SGHTA and CDR2 is FQGNSA. The CDR3 consists of 14 residues. Unmatched junction bases numbered 7, after V lost 5 bases and J lost 5 bases. The CDR3 spells CASSIQGARDEQYF. The CDR3 DNA reads as TGTGCCAGCAGCATACAGGGGGCGCGGGACGAGCAGTACTTC. The full variable domain, completed using reference TRBV7-2 and TRBJ2-7, is GAGVSQSPSNKVTEKGKDVELRCDPISGHTALYWYRQSLGQGLEFLIYFQGNSAPDKSGLPSDRFSAERTGGSVSTLTIQRTQQEDSAVYLCASSIQGARDEQYFGPGTRLTVT.

This rearrangement joins TRBV14 to TRBJ2-3; D is unclear. This CDR3 region has 14 residues. Per the germline V gene, CDR1 is SGHDN and CDR2 is FVKESK. Trimming cost V 0 bases and J 3 bases, with 7 bases left between them. The chain's CDR3 is CASSQDWWTDTQYF. In DNA form, the CDR3 reads TGTGCCAGCAGCCAAGATTGGTGGACAGATACGCAGTATTTT.

In its sample, this clone was seen a few times. The V gene is TRBV6-1, the J gene TRBJ1-4; D is possibly TRBD1 (5 bases). The germline V gene has CDR1 MNHNS and CDR2 SASEGT. CDR3 length equals 12 residues. V dropped 8 bases and J dropped 4 bases, with 8 bases sitting between them. The CDR3 spells CASGGDNEKLFF. CDR3 coding DNA: TGTGCCAGCGGGGGGGATAATGAAAAACTGTTTTTT.

The chain uses TRBV5-6 and TRBJ2-7, with D unresolved. This CDR3 is 11 amino acids long. With 0 bases removed from V and 4 bases from J, the gap between germline ends came to 2 bases. Germline assignment: CDR1 SGHDT and CDR2 YYEEEE. CDR3 residues: CASSLVYEQYF. CDR3 bases: TGTGCCAGCAGCTTGGTTTACGAGCAGTACTTC.

This chain links TRBV11-3 with TRBJ2-7; TRBD2 matches 7 bases. CDR3 length: 13 residues. Germline V gives CDR1 SGHNT, CDR2 YENEEA. V was clipped by 2 bases and J by 3 bases; unmatched bases: 1. The CDR3 nucleotides are TGTGCCAGCAGCTTACTAGCGGACTACGAGCAGTACTTC. Translating gives CASSLLADYEQYF.

The sample holds one count of this clone. The V gene is TRBV9, the J gene TRBJ2-7, with 12 bases lining up with TRBD2. The CDR3 runs 18 residues. The germline V gene has CDR1 SGDLS and CDR2 YYNGEE. J was trimmed by 4 bases and V by 3 bases; bases with no gene match: 14. This CDR3 reads CASSAFSLAGGLAYEQYF. The CDR3 nucleotides read TGTGCCAGCAGCGCATTCAGTCTAGCGGGAGGGCTGGCGTACGAGCAGTACTTC. The full variable domain, rest sourced from reference TRBV9 and TRBJ2-7, is DSGVTQTPKHLITATGQRVTLRCSPRSGDLSVYWYQQSLDQGLQFLIQYYNGEERAKGNILERFSAQQFPDLHSELNLSSLELGDSALYFCASSAFSLAGGLAYEQYFGPGTRLTVT.

The V and J genes are TRBV7-9 and TRBJ2-2; no clear D. This CDR3 contains 12 residues. Trimming shortened V by 4 bases and J by 6 bases, and 6 bases separated the two germline ends. The germline V gene has CDR1 SEHNR and CDR2 FQNEAQ (reference sequence). The CDR3 region is CASSSRAGELFF. CDR3 bases: TGTGCCAGCAGCTCAAGAGCCGGGGAGCTGTTTTTT.

This clone was observed a few times. V is TRBV7-9 and J is TRBJ1-2; D might be TRBD1 (5 bases). Germline V CDR1 and CDR2: SEHNR, FQNEAQ (reference sequence). The CDR3 runs 12 residues. V was clipped by 5 bases and J by 6 bases, with 10 bases between them. Here the CDR3 DNA reads TGTGCCAGCAGCCCCGGGACTCATGGCTACACCTTC. Protein: CASSPGTHGYTF.

The V gene is TRBV23-1, the J gene TRBJ2-3; D unclear. TRBV23-1 is placed among ORFs of uncertain function. The CDR3 totals 13 residues. The V end was cut by 5 bases, the J end by 2 bases, with 8 bases between. CDR3 in DNA: TGCGCCAGCAGTACTATGATCACAGATACGCAGTATTTT. Its protein product is CASSTMITDTQYF.

The chain has TRBV4-1 and TRBJ2-1, with D perhaps assigned TRBD1 or TRBD2 (5 bases each). The CDR3 loop spans 16 amino acids. The germline V gene encodes CDR1 MGHRA and CDR2 YSYEKL. V was cut by 0 bases and J by 4 bases, with 13 bases left in between. The CDR3 nucleotides are TGCGCCAGCAGCCAAGATCTGGGGGAGTGGTACAATGAGCAGTTCTTC. Protein sequence: CASSQDLGEWYNEQFF.

In its sample, this clone was seen a few times. The rearrangement links TRBV7-9 to TRBJ1-6; tentatively, D is TRBD1 (6 bases). V was clipped by 3 bases and J by 8 bases, with 11 bases between them. Germline assignment: CDR1 SEHNR and CDR2 FQNEAQ (reference sequence). The CDR3 consists of 14 residues. The CDR3 loop is CASSFSQGHSPLHF. CDR3 coding DNA: TGTGCCAGCAGCTTTAGTCAGGGGCATTCACCCCTCCACTTT.

The chain recombines TRBV5-6 with TRBJ2-4; 8 nucleotides align to TRBD1. V lost 2 bases and J lost 8; bases outside the gene matches: 9. There are 15 residues in the CDR3. Germline V gene lookup returns CDR1 SGHDT and CDR2 YYEEEE. DNA for the CDR3: TGTGCCAGCAGCTTTGGACAGGGCACGGGGGACATTCAGTACTTC. Protein sequence: CASSFGQGTGDIQYF.

The V and J genes are TRBV10-2 and TRBJ2-4; 7 nucleotides match TRBD1. The CDR3 has 16 amino acids. Germline V gene lookup returns CDR1 WSHSY and CDR2 SAAADI. The V gene end was trimmed by 3 bases and the J gene end by 1 base; junction bases not matched to a gene: 6. The CDR3 DNA reads TGCGCCAGCAGTGATAACAGGGGTGAGGCCAAAAACATTCAGTACTTC. Protein: CASSDNRGEAKNIQYF.

This sequence joins TRBV6-5 and TRBJ2-5; 9 bases are shared with TRBD2. The CDR3 loop spans 14 amino acids. From germline, CDR1 is MNHEY and CDR2 SVGAGI. The V gene end was trimmed by 4 bases and the J gene end by 6 bases; junction bases not matched to a gene: 6. CDR3 bases: TGTGCCAGCAGTTCCGGGACTAGCACAAAGACCCAGTACTTC. This sequence encodes CASSSGTSTKTQYF.

V is TRBV7-6 and J is TRBJ1-5; a possible D gene is TRBD1 (5 bases). The ends were cut back, 2 bases at V and 0 bases at J, with 5 bases in the middle. CDR1 SGHVS and CDR2 FNYEAQ come from the germline V gene. The CDR3 length is 14 residues. In DNA, the CDR3 is TGTGCCAGCAGCTTACAGGGTAGCAATCAGCCCCAGCATTTT. Protein product: CASSLQGSNQPQHF.

This rearrangement joins TRBV29-1 to TRBJ2-2, with 7 bases fitting TRBD1. In germline, CDR1 is SQVTM, CDR2 ANQGSEA. This CDR3 has 18 amino acids. With 2 bases clipped from V and 3 bases from J, the junction kept 15 bases outside the gene matches. In DNA, the CDR3 is TGCAGCGTTGAAAGCCCCGACAGGGTGGTAGGGCACACCGGGGAGCTGTTTTTT. Residues: CSVESPDRVVGHTGELFF.

V gene TRBV9 combines with J gene TRBJ1-4, with D hard to call. Germline assignment: CDR1 SGDLS and CDR2 YYNGEE. Trimming cost V 0 bases and J 7 bases, with 16 bases left between them. The CDR3 has 16 amino acids. The CDR3 here is CASSVGSRRGLEKLFF. CDR3 coding DNA: TGTGCCAGCAGCGTAGGCTCTCGGAGAGGCCTTGAAAAACTGTTTTTT.

In its sample, this clone was seen a few times. The chain employs TRBV4-1 and TRBJ2-5, with TRBD2 matching 10 bases. V lost 1 base to trimming and J lost 5 bases; unmatched junction nucleotides: 7. CDR1 and CDR2 (germline): MGHRA, YSYEKL. CDR3 length: 16 amino acids. The CDR3 loop reads CASSQGHSGGVETQYF. The CDR3 DNA reads TGCGCCAGCAGCCAAGGTCACAGCGGGGGGGTGGAGACCCAGTACTTC.

The CDR3 sequence: CASSLTTSGGALEQFF. The CDR3 DNA is TGTGCCAGCAGCTTAACGACTAGCGGGGGGGCCCTAGAGCAGTTCTTC. The chain employs TRBV7-2 and TRBJ2-1, with 14 bases identical to TRBD2. Germline CDR1 is SGHTA and CDR2 is FQGNSA. V lost 2 bases, J lost 10 bases, and 7 bases stayed unmatched. The CDR3 loop spans 16 amino acids.

The gene calls are TRBV6-6 and TRBJ2-3; 9 nucleotides line up with TRBD1. Germline trimming cut 4 bases from V and 14 bases from J; bases unmatched to any gene: 13. The CDR3 sequence is 14 residues long. From germline, CDR1 is MNHNY and CDR2 SVGAGI (reference sequence). As DNA, the CDR3 is TGTGCCAGCAGTTTCCAGACAGGGGGATCGTCTCCGTATTTT. Amino acids: CASSFQTGGSSPYF.

The gene calls are TRBV6-1 and TRBJ2-7; D ambiguous. CDR3 length: 13 residues. Germline values: CDR1 MNHNS, CDR2 SASEGT. Trimming pared 2 bases from V and 5 bases from J, leaving 10 bases between. CDR3 sequence reads: CASSEKLYHEQYF. CDR3 bases: TGTGCCAGCAGTGAAAAACTCTACCACGAGCAGTACTTC.